Listed below are T cell receptor beta chains from one sample, sequenced in a study of blood T cells in healthy people across ages. TCRdb processed the 5' RACE reads anew with MiXCR; each CDR3 protein has one entry. The table shows 700,000 to 900,000 distinct CDR3 sequences, with about 53% occurring only once. The sequencing input was blood. These receptors all stem from a man older than 75 in good health. Each CDR3 is given with its conserved first and last residue. D genes are given only for firm matches. Not every row has a clone size; where given, it reads once, few, many or a size class.

V gene: TRBV20-1; J gene: TRBJ2-1; clone size: NA; D gene: NA; CDR3 protein: CSATDSPYNEQFF; CDR3 DNA: TGCAGTGCCACGGACAGTCCTTACAATGAGCAGTTCTTC
V gene: TRBV5-8; J gene: TRBJ2-7; clone size: NA; D gene: NA; CDR3 protein: CASSLVRGLAEQYF; CDR3 DNA: TGTGCCAGCAGCTTGGTGCGGGGGCTAGCCGAGCAGTACTTC
V gene: TRBV27; J gene: TRBJ2-7; clone size: few; D gene: TRBD1; CDR3 protein: CASSAQGVEQYF; CDR3 DNA: TGTGCCAGCAGTGCCCAGGGGGTCGAGCAGTACTTC
V gene: TRBV2; J gene: TRBJ1-2; clone size: NA; D gene: NA; CDR3 protein: CASSNPGILYGYTF; CDR3 DNA: TGTGCCAGCAGTAACCCCGGGATTCTCTATGGCTACACCTTC
V gene: TRBV24-1; J gene: TRBJ2-1; clone size: few; D gene: TRBD1; CDR3 protein: CATSEFNPGQGAYEQFF; CDR3 DNA: TGTGCCACCAGTGAGTTCAATCCGGGACAGGGGGCCTATGAGCAGTTCTTC
V gene: TRBV6-2/TRBV6-3; J gene: TRBJ2-1; clone size: NA; D gene: TRBD2; CDR3 protein: CASSLLSGGGLTERFF; CDR3 DNA: TGTGCCAGCAGCCTCTTGTCGGGAGGCGGCCTAACGGAGCGGTTCTTC
V gene: TRBV6-1; J gene: TRBJ1-2; clone size: NA; D gene: TRBD1; CDR3 protein: CASRSTGGGNYGYTF; CDR3 DNA: TGTGCCAGCAGATCTACAGGGGGTGGTAACTATGGCTACACCTTC
V gene: TRBV30; J gene: TRBJ2-1; clone size: NA; D gene: TRBD1; CDR3 protein: CAWDRGSYNEQFF; CDR3 DNA: TGTGCCTGGGACAGGGGGTCCTACAATGAGCAGTTCTTC
V gene: TRBV20-1; J gene: TRBJ2-1; clone size: NA; D gene: TRBD2; CDR3 protein: CSARASSGYYNEQFF; CDR3 DNA: TGCAGTGCTAGAGCCAGTAGCGGGTACTACAATGAGCAGTTCTTC
V gene: TRBV5-1; J gene: TRBJ1-2; clone size: NA; D gene: NA; CDR3 protein: CASSFGAPQGGYTF; CDR3 DNA: TGCGCCAGCAGCTTTGGGGCGCCACAGGGAGGCTACACCTTC
V gene: TRBV15; J gene: TRBJ2-1; clone size: NA; D gene: TRBD2; CDR3 protein: CATSSAAGGLSEQFF; CDR3 DNA: TGTGCCACCAGCAGCGCAGCGGGAGGGTTGAGTGAGCAGTTCTTC
V gene: TRBV7-8; J gene: TRBJ2-7; clone size: NA; D gene: NA; CDR3 protein: CASSVSSRGYEQYF; CDR3 DNA: TGTGCCAGCAGCGTATCCTCTAGGGGGTACGAGCAGTACTTC
V gene: TRBV12-3/TRBV12-4; J gene: TRBJ2-7; clone size: few; D gene: NA; CDR3 protein: CASSPDRAPGGVYEQYF; CDR3 DNA: TGTGCCAGCAGTCCCGACAGGGCTCCGGGAGGTGTTTACGAGCAGTACTTC
V gene: TRBV6-4; J gene: TRBJ2-1; clone size: NA; D gene: NA; CDR3 protein: CASSRRADHEQFF; CDR3 DNA: TGTGCCAGCAGTAGGAGGGCCGATCACGAGCAGTTCTTC
V gene: TRBV29-1; J gene: TRBJ2-4; clone size: many; D gene: NA; CDR3 protein: CSVEVGKNIQYF; CDR3 DNA: TGCAGCGTTGAGGTCGGCAAAAACATTCAGTACTTC
V gene: TRBV3-1; J gene: TRBJ1-2; clone size: NA; D gene: NA; CDR3 protein: CASSQDVPGGSDRGYTF; CDR3 DNA: TGTGCCAGCAGCCAAGATGTGCCCGGGGGATCCGATCGTGGCTACACCTTC
V gene: TRBV10-3; J gene: TRBJ2-3; clone size: NA; D gene: TRBD1; CDR3 protein: CAISESLPDRGADTQYF; CDR3 DNA: TGTGCCATCAGTGAGTCGCTTCCGGACAGGGGCGCAGATACGCAGTATTTT
V gene: TRBV5-1; J gene: TRBJ2-5; clone size: NA; D gene: TRBD1; CDR3 protein: CASSLQGQGSGETQYF; CDR3 DNA: TGCGCCAGCAGCTTGCAAGGACAGGGGTCTGGGGAGACCCAGTACTTC
V gene: TRBV7-8; J gene: TRBJ2-5; clone size: NA; D gene: TRBD2; CDR3 protein: CASSPGHSGRVEQYF; CDR3 DNA: TGTGCCAGCAGCCCAGGCCATAGCGGGAGGGTTGAGCAGTACTTC
V gene: TRBV20-1; J gene: TRBJ2-1; clone size: NA; D gene: TRBD2; CDR3 protein: CSARATLAGSYNEQFF; CDR3 DNA: TGCAGTGCTAGAGCCACTCTAGCGGGCTCCTACAATGAGCAGTTCTTC
V gene: TRBV27; J gene: TRBJ2-3; clone size: NA; D gene: NA; CDR3 protein: CASSLGDSAQYF; CDR3 DNA: TGTGCCAGCAGTTTAGGGGACTCCGCGCAGTATTTT
V gene: TRBV29-1; J gene: TRBJ2-5; clone size: NA; D gene: TRBD1; CDR3 protein: CSVYRGKWYF; CDR3 DNA: TGCAGCGTGTACAGGGGGAAATGGTACTTC
V gene: TRBV20-1; J gene: TRBJ1-1; clone size: NA; D gene: NA; CDR3 protein: CSARDVPEAFF; CDR3 DNA: TGCAGTGCTAGAGATGTTCCTGAAGCTTTCTTT
V gene: TRBV5-1; J gene: TRBJ1-4; clone size: NA; D gene: NA; CDR3 protein: CASSLSMGLRTHLATNEKLFF; CDR3 DNA: TGCGCCAGCAGCTTGTCAATGGGGCTCAGGACTCATTTGGCAACTAATGAAAAACTGTTTTTT
V gene: TRBV20-1; J gene: TRBJ2-7; clone size: few; D gene: NA; CDR3 protein: CSADLYSGAEQYF; CDR3 DNA: TGCAGTGCTGATCTCTACTCCGGGGCGGAGCAGTACTTC
V gene: TRBV7-3; J gene: TRBJ2-1; clone size: few; D gene: TRBD2; CDR3 protein: CASSLLAGAGGEQFF; CDR3 DNA: TGTGCCAGCAGCTTACTAGCGGGAGCGGGGGGTGAGCAGTTCTTC
V gene: TRBV18; J gene: TRBJ1-3; clone size: NA; D gene: NA; CDR3 protein: CASSVDGSGNTIYF; CDR3 DNA: TGTGCCAGCTCAGTCGACGGCTCTGGAAACACCATATATTTT
V gene: TRBV20-1; J gene: TRBJ2-3; clone size: once; D gene: TRBD2; CDR3 protein: CSASTAGRAADTQYF; CDR3 DNA: TGCAGTGCTAGTACGGCAGGGAGGGCTGCAGATACGCAGTATTTT
V gene: TRBV27; J gene: TRBJ2-1; clone size: NA; D gene: TRBD2; CDR3 protein: CASNGGGRWNEQFF; CDR3 DNA: TGTGCCAGCAACGGGGGCGGGAGGTGGAATGAGCAGTTCTTC
V gene: TRBV15; J gene: TRBJ2-6; clone size: NA; D gene: NA; CDR3 protein: CATSRPTGVSGANVLTF; CDR3 DNA: TGTGCCACCAGCAGACCGACAGGCGTCTCTGGGGCCAACGTCCTGACTTTC
V gene: TRBV7-9; J gene: TRBJ2-4; clone size: NA; D gene: TRBD2; CDR3 protein: CASSVAGGPRQYF; CDR3 DNA: TGTGCCAGCAGCGTAGCGGGCGGTCCCCGACAGTACTTC
V gene: TRBV7-2; J gene: TRBJ2-7; clone size: NA; D gene: TRBD2; CDR3 protein: CASSSKTSGRAGEQYF; CDR3 DNA: TGTGCCAGCAGCTCTAAAACTAGCGGGAGGGCAGGTGAGCAGTACTTC
V gene: TRBV18; J gene: TRBJ1-4; clone size: NA; D gene: TRBD1; CDR3 protein: CASSPRTGDEKLFF; CDR3 DNA: TGTGCCAGCTCACCAAGGACAGGGGATGAAAAACTGTTTTTT
V gene: TRBV7-2; J gene: TRBJ2-1; clone size: NA; D gene: TRBD2; CDR3 protein: CASSVTSGNRNEQFF; CDR3 DNA: TGTGCCAGCAGCGTGACTAGCGGGAACCGCAATGAGCAGTTCTTC
V gene: TRBV12-3/TRBV12-4; J gene: TRBJ2-2; clone size: few; D gene: NA; CDR3 protein: CASSLRGANTGELFF; CDR3 DNA: TGTGCCAGCAGTTTGCGGGGCGCGAACACCGGGGAGCTGTTTTTT
V gene: TRBV9; J gene: TRBJ2-2; clone size: NA; D gene: NA; CDR3 protein: CASSIGTKNTGELFF; CDR3 DNA: TGTGCCAGCAGCATCGGGACAAAGAACACCGGGGAGCTGTTTTTT
V gene: TRBV5-1; J gene: TRBJ2-5; clone size: NA; D gene: TRBD2; CDR3 protein: CASRTSGRAGETQYF; CDR3 DNA: TGCGCCAGCCGCACCTCCGGGAGGGCCGGAGAGACCCAGTACTTC
V gene: TRBV6-2/TRBV6-3; J gene: TRBJ2-2; clone size: NA; D gene: NA; CDR3 protein: CALGGPNTGELFF; CDR3 DNA: TGTGCCCTTGGCGGGCCGAACACCGGGGAGCTGTTTTTT
V gene: TRBV9; J gene: TRBJ1-1; clone size: few; D gene: NA; CDR3 protein: CASSVVPRNTEAFF; CDR3 DNA: TGTGCCAGCAGCGTAGTTCCACGGAACACTGAAGCTTTCTTT
V gene: TRBV5-1; J gene: TRBJ1-2; clone size: few; D gene: TRBD1; CDR3 protein: CASSPRTGGIDGYTF; CDR3 DNA: TGCGCCAGCAGCCCCCGGACAGGGGGCATTGATGGCTACACCTTC
V gene: TRBV29-1; J gene: TRBJ2-6; clone size: NA; D gene: TRBD1; CDR3 protein: CSVRTGAGANVLTF; CDR3 DNA: TGCAGCGTGAGGACAGGGGCTGGGGCCAACGTCCTGACTTTC
V gene: TRBV29-1; J gene: TRBJ1-2; clone size: few; D gene: TRBD1; CDR3 protein: CSGLDRNYGYTF; CDR3 DNA: TGCAGCGGACTGGACAGGAACTATGGCTACACCTTC
V gene: TRBV9; J gene: TRBJ2-3; clone size: few; D gene: NA; CDR3 protein: CASSEGPATDTQYF; CDR3 DNA: TGTGCCAGCAGCGAGGGCCCCGCTACAGATACGCAGTATTTT
V gene: TRBV27; J gene: TRBJ2-1; clone size: once; D gene: TRBD2; CDR3 protein: CASSRGVSGRAYNEQFF; CDR3 DNA: TGTGCCAGCAGTCGGGGCGTCAGCGGGAGGGCCTACAATGAGCAGTTCTTC
V gene: TRBV12-3/TRBV12-4; J gene: TRBJ2-7; clone size: NA; D gene: TRBD2; CDR3 protein: CASSLTSGRNEQYF; CDR3 DNA: TGTGCCAGCAGTTTAACTAGCGGGAGAAACGAGCAGTACTTC
V gene: TRBV9; J gene: TRBJ2-5; clone size: NA; D gene: TRBD2; CDR3 protein: CANIAGGPEETQYF; CDR3 DNA: TGTGCCAACATAGCGGGAGGGCCAGAAGAGACCCAGTACTTC
V gene: TRBV29-1; J gene: TRBJ2-1; clone size: few; D gene: TRBD2; CDR3 protein: CSVEDMAASGIINEQFF; CDR3 DNA: TGCAGCGTTGAAGATATGGCGGCTAGCGGGATTATCAATGAGCAGTTCTTC